This T cell receptor beta chain was documented in a study of blood T cells in healthy people across ages (dated by TCRdb to 2015 to 2017). For context, the study as a whole: In model experiments, roughly one uniquely barcoded TCR beta cDNA molecule per two T cells was captured by template switching. To track age-related changes in TCR beta repertoire diversity, the study relied on deep sequencing normalized with unique cDNA molecular identifiers. Four age groups were formed from the donors: young (average approximately 15 years), middle-aged (approximately 40), aged (over 55) and long-lived (less than 85). To avoid experimental bias, donors of different ages were distributed randomly across sequencing lanes. The study analyzed two additional independent replicas of 1 million unique cDNA reads from the same blood draw for two donors, one aged 18 to 29 and one aged 80 or older. General conclusions and limits of the study: As age increased, observed TCR beta diversity per million T cells dropped in a roughly linear way, and a significant reduction was already evident by age 40. Conclusive comparison of naive and antigen-experienced compartments was prevented by the profiling of bulk unsorted PBMCs. Estimates of total diversity based on one million sequenced T cells were regarded as lower bounds and as underestimates. Compared with the aged group, the long-lived group had more naive CD4+ T cells, fewer expanded clones and increased TCR diversity, suggesting age selection. There was a strong correlation between observed TCR beta diversity and the percentage of naive T cells measured by flow cytometry. The CMV infection status of donors was not known, potentially confounding age-related changes in expanded clonotypes.

The 40 or so donors, aged about 6 to 100 years, were systemically healthy Caucasian individuals from Russia. About 9.1 milliliters of peripheral blood were collected from each donor into EDTA-treated Vacutainer tubes. Ficoll-Paque density-gradient centrifugation was used to isolate PBMCs, with at least 6.5 million per sample. Trizol reagent was used to extract total RNA from the PBMCs, yielding at least 5.5 micrograms per sample. Naive CD45RAhigh/CD27high T cell percentages were measured by flow cytometry on a PBMC aliquot from every donor. Comment on this clonotype: This clone's antigen is unknown. Germline and junction disagree at one end, which may indicate a read error.

The method behind the library was 5' RACE. A second PCR of about 7 to 12 cycles was run with a J-beta primer mix and a sample-barcoded 5' primer. A template-switch 5' adaptor carrying 12 random nucleotides introduced a unique molecular identifier onto each TCR beta cDNA molecule. Each sample yielded at least 2.5 million CDR3-containing paired-end reads. All of the RNA was converted into first-strand cDNA using the Mint cDNA synthesis kit, with a TRBC-specific oligonucleotide serving as the primer. After uracil-DNA glycosylase treatment, a first 18-cycle PCR used universal primers M1SS and BC2_uni_R on all cDNA. In the source study's methods: Each sample was normalized by randomly selecting 1 million high-quality reads, each carrying a distinct molecular identifier. Reads with shared molecular identifiers were discarded instead of being binned into consensus sequences. MiTCR, with a Q25 quality threshold and the strictest error-elimination algorithm, was used for CDR3 identification, clonotype clustering and error correction. A nonparametric unseen species model with Euler transformation was used to estimate lower-bound total TCR beta diversity. TCRdb reworked the public reads: Q25 trimming with fastp, MiXCR clone assembly, productive beta chains retained. Identical CDR3 protein sequences are pooled into one entry, listed with their most common genes and DNA. Here the V and J calls rest on TCRdb's processing, not on the authors' analysis. The sample table holds around 1,900,000 distinct CDR3 sequences, of which roughly 43% were seen once. The ten largest account for roughly 23% of the sample.

The germline V gene provides CDR1 SGHVS and CDR2 FNYEAQ. CDR3 length: 13 amino acids, cysteine to phenylalanine. Solely the CDR3 DNA is kept, with 39 bases framed from the first base. The origin of this receptor is a human donor in good health. The specimen sequenced was blood. The chain was built from TRBV7-6 and TRBJ1-2; TRBD1 aligns with 9 central bases. The CDR3 corresponds to CVSSPGQGYGYTF. The nucleotide sequence reads TGTGTCAGCAGCCCAGGACAGGGGTACGGCTACACCTTC.